The 6 T cell receptor beta chains reported below all come from one sample, sequenced in a study of CXCR4 blockade with PD-1 therapy in pancreatic cancer. The protocol was immunoSEQ multiplex PCR, while the TCRdb copy is restricted to in-frame clones and leaves out a portion. Of about 5,200 clones in the sample, 48% were seen once. The sample was tumor tissue. The receptor source for this set is a human donor with pancreatic ductal adenocarcinoma.

In this sample, this clone turned up a few times. The chain links TRBV5-1 to TRBJ2-7; D is unresolved. Germline V gene lookup returns CDR1 SGHRS and CDR2 YFSETQ. Trimming took 0 bases from V and 3 from J, leaving 10 bases between them. This CDR3 is 14 amino acids long. The CDR3 nucleotides read TGCGCCAGCAGCTTGGTTGGTCAGGACTACGAGCAGTACTTC. The encoded protein is CASSLVGQDYEQYF.

The rearrangement uses TRBV28 and TRBJ1-4, with a possible D match to TRBD1 (5 bases). Germline CDR1 and CDR2: MDHEN and SYDVKM. The CDR3 is made up of 14 amino acids. V was clipped by 3 bases and J by 7 bases, with 12 bases between them. The CDR3 protein is CASSLGQGSEKLFF. CDR3 DNA sequence: TGTGCCAGCAGTTTGGGTCAGGGCAGTGAAAAACTGTTTTTT.

This clone appeared a single time. The CDR3 protein is CAWSLSGPRYGYTF. As DNA, the CDR3 is TGTGCCTGGTCCCTATCGGGCCCAAGGTATGGCTACACCTTC. The chain uses TRBV30 and TRBJ1-2, with D unclear. CDR1 GTSNPN and CDR2 SVGIG come from the germline V gene (reference sequence). V was shortened by 5 bases and J by 5 bases, with 18 bases between the two germline ends. The CDR3 sequence is 14 residues long.

The chain uses TRBV28 and TRBJ1-4; D call uncertain. Trimming took off 7 bases at V and 8 bases at J, with 17 bases between the two ends. This CDR3 comprises 14 residues. Germline lookup yields CDR1 MDHEN and CDR2 SYDVKM. The CDR3 DNA reads TGTGCCAGCAAAGGAGCCCTTTGGGAGGAAAAACTGTTTTTT. Translation gives CASKGALWEEKLFF.

This clone appeared a few times. This sequence joins TRBV16 and TRBJ2-2; the D gene could be TRBD1 or TRBD2 (6 bases each). Trimming shortened V by 0 bases and J by 4 bases, and 12 bases separated the two germline ends. Germline CDR1 is KGHSY and CDR2 is FQNENV. There are 16 residues in the CDR3. CDR3 sequence reads: CASSQSGGSLTGELFF. In DNA, the CDR3 is TGTGCCAGCAGCCAATCGGGGGGCAGTCTCACCGGGGAGCTGTTTTTT.

The chain uses TRBV18 and TRBJ2-5; 7 bases align to TRBD2. This CDR3 is built from 14 residues. Germline CDR1 KGHSH, CDR2 LQKENI. J lost 3 bases, V lost 3 bases, and 4 bases had no gene match. The chain's CDR3 is CASSPRTSEETQYF. CDR3 nucleotide sequence: TGTGCCAGCTCACCTAGGACTAGTGAAGAGACCCAGTACTTC. Full variable domain (outside the CDR3, taken from reference TRBV18 and TRBJ2-5): NAGVMQNPRHLVRRRGQEARLRCSPMKGHSHVYWYRQLPEEGLKFMVYLQKENIIDESGMPKERFSAEFPKEGPSILRIQQVVRGDSAAYFCASSPRTSEETQYFGPGTRLLVL.